A selection of T cell receptor beta chains follows, all from one sample in a study of shared clonotypes between healthy human individuals. Clones were read by immunoSEQ multiplex PCR, and TCRdb kept only the in-frame ones, dropping some. The repertoire holds 70,000 to 95,000 clones, 62% seen once, with just over 50% in the top ten. The sequenced sample consisted of memory CD8+ T cells sorted from blood. These receptors all stem from a young man in good health. CDR3s include the opening cysteine and the closing phenylalanine or tryptophan. Each record gives: V gene, D gene, J gene, clone size, CDR3 protein, CDR3 DNA. The D gene is left open where the match is weak. Clone size appears in some rows only: once, few, many, or a class for an expanded clone.

TRBV27	-	TRBJ1-1	-	CASSLGLQGLNTEAFF	TGTGCCAGCAGTCTAGGACTACAGGGTCTGAACACTGAAGCTTTCTTT
TRBV2	TRBD1	TRBJ1-2	-	CASSYPDRTLGYGYTF	TGTGCCAGCAGTTATCCGGACAGGACTTTGGGGTATGGCTACACCTTC
TRBV5-4	-	TRBJ2-7	-	CASSFFAGDYEQYF	TGTGCCAGCAGCTTCTTTGCAGGTGACTACGAGCAGTACTTC
TRBV28	-	TRBJ2-6	many	CASSSPTGNTGANVLTF	TGTGCCAGCAGCTCCCCGACAGGTAATACAGGGGCCAACGTCCTGACTTTC
TRBV5-4	TRBD1	TRBJ2-7	-	CASSWTGDSYEQYF	TGTGCCAGCAGCTGGACAGGGGACTCCTACGAGCAGTACTTC
TRBV27	TRBD1	TRBJ2-1	many	CASKGAPRRDEQFF	TGTGCCAGCAAGGGGGCACCAAGACGCGATGAGCAGTTCTTC
TRBV5-4	TRBD1	TRBJ2-7	-	CASSQTGAYEQYF	TGTGCCAGCAGCCAGACAGGGGCCTACGAGCAGTACTTC
TRBV9	-	TRBJ2-5	-	CASSAPTGVQETQYF	TGTGCCAGCAGCGCTCCCACAGGAGTCCAAGAGACCCAGTACTTC
TRBV4-1	TRBD2	TRBJ2-1	few	CASSQERPGGSTKHLVF	TGCGCCAGCAGCCAGGAAAGACCCGGCGGGAGCACCAAGCATTTAGTCTTC
TRBV6-4	TRBD2	TRBJ2-3	many	CASSVSGGSTDTQYF	TGTGCCAGCAGTGTTAGCGGGGGGAGCACAGATACGCAGTATTTT
TRBV4-1	TRBD2	TRBJ2-1	-	CASSQVLAGGFDEQFF	TGCGCCAGCAGCCAGGTTCTAGCGGGAGGATTCGATGAGCAGTTCTTC
TRBV25-1	TRBD2	TRBJ2-1	-	CASSSPGTSGRDNEQFF	TGTGCCAGCAGTTCACCCGGGACTAGCGGGAGAGACAATGAGCAGTTCTTC
TRBV4-1	TRBD2	TRBJ2-3	-	CASSQEGVAGGPDTDTQYF	TGCGCCAGCAGCCAAGAAGGGGTAGCGGGAGGGCCGGACACAGATACGCAGTATTTT
TRBV4-1	-	TRBJ2-1	few	CASSQVPDSGGPRGNEQFF	TGCGCCAGCAGCCAAGTCCCCGACTCCGGGGGCCCGCGGGGGAATGAGCAGTTCTTC
TRBV27	-	TRBJ2-7	many	CASSPISSYEQYF	TGTGCCAGCAGTCCGATAAGCTCCTACGAGCAGTACTTC
TRBV28	TRBD1	TRBJ2-3	-	CASSGDSSDTQYF	TGTGCCAGCTCCGGGGACAGCTCAGATACGCAGTATTTT
TRBV7-9	-	TRBJ2-1	once	CASSLGQGGEQFF	TGTGCCAGCAGCTTGGGGCAGGGTGGTGAGCAGTTCTTC
TRBV5-1	-	TRBJ2-3	-	CASSLTGNRDTQYF	TGCGCCAGCAGCCTGACGGGGAACAGGGATACGCAGTATTTT
TRBV14	-	TRBJ2-1	-	CASSSRRGALGLLNEQFF	TGTGCCAGCAGCTCCAGACGGGGGGCGTTGGGACTACTAAATGAGCAGTTCTTC
TRBV29-1	-	TRBJ2-7	-	CSVGPIANEQYF	TGTAGCGTTGGACCTATAGCCAACGAGCAGTACTTC
TRBV29-1	TRBD2	TRBJ2-1	-	CSVWLREFAYNEQFF	TGCAGCGTCTGGCTGCGGGAGTTCGCCTACAATGAGCAGTTCTTC
TRBV27	-	TRBJ2-7	-	CASSQTRDQLEDEQYF	TGTGCCAGCAGTCAAACCCGGGACCAGTTAGAAGACGAGCAGTACTTC
TRBV5-1	-	TRBJ1-2	-	CASSTATSYGYTF	TGCGCCAGCAGCACCGCGACATCTTATGGCTACACCTTC
TRBV25-1	TRBD1	TRBJ2-7	-	CASSDTTRDRKHYEQYF	TGTGCCAGCAGTGATACTACCCGGGACAGGAAACACTACGAGCAGTACTTC
TRBV27	TRBD1	TRBJ1-4	many	CASSPLQDRGGLPNEKLFF	TGTGCCAGCAGCCCCCTCCAGGACAGGGGAGGTTTGCCTAATGAAAAACTGTTTTTT
TRBV29-1	TRBD2	TRBJ2-1	few	CSVAGLASSNEQFF	TGCAGCGTTGCGGGACTAGCAAGTTCCAATGAGCAGTTCTTC
TRBV11-3	-	TRBJ2-1	-	CASSLLEAASYNEQFF	TGTGCCAGCAGCCTATTAGAGGCGGCCTCCTACAATGAGCAGTTCTTC
TRBV5-4	TRBD1	TRBJ2-7	-	CASSWAGQAYEQYF	TGTGCCAGCAGCTGGGCCGGACAGGCCTACGAGCAGTACTTC
TRBV6-5	-	TRBJ2-5	-	CASSYVGEETQYF	TGTGCCAGCAGTTACGTCGGGGAAGAGACCCAGTACTTC
TRBV6-5	TRBD1	TRBJ1-5	-	CASSYSGQAPQHF	TGTGCCAGCAGTTATTCCGGACAGGCGCCCCAGCATTTT
TRBV9	-	TRBJ2-2	few	CASNVGGGKTGELFF	TGTGCCAGCAATGTAGGCGGAGGGAAAACCGGGGAGCTGTTTTTT
TRBV9	-	TRBJ2-6	-	CASSVRGFAGANVLTF	TGTGCCAGCAGCGTCAGAGGGTTTGCGGGGGCCAACGTCCTGACTTTC
TRBV11-2	TRBD1	TRBJ2-7	-	CASSFGTEAYEQYF	TGTGCCAGCAGCTTCGGGACAGAAGCCTACGAGCAGTACTTC
TRBV7-8	TRBD2	TRBJ2-1	-	CASSAGGPREQFF	TGTGCCAGCAGTGCGGGAGGGCCCCGGGAGCAGTTCTTC
TRBV7-9	TRBD1	TRBJ2-2	-	CASSPKTGGLGVNTGELFF	TGTGCCAGCAGCCCGAAGACAGGGGGCCTGGGTGTGAACACCGGGGAGCTGTTTTTT